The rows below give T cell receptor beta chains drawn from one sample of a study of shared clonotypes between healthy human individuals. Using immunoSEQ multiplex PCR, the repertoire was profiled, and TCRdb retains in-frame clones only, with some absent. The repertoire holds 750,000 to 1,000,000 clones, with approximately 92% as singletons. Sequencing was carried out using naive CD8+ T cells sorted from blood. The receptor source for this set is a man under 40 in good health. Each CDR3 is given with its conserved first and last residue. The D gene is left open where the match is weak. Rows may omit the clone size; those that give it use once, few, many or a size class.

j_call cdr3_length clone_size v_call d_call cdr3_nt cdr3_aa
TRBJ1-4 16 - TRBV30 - TGTGCCTGGAGTGTAGTTTTGGGGGGCTTCGGTGAAAAACTGTTTTTT CAWSVVLGGFGEKLFF
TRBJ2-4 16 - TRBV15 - TGTGCCACCAGCAGTTCCGCCAGGGGAGCCAAAAACATTCAGTACTTC CATSSSARGAKNIQYF
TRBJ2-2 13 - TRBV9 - TGTGCCAGCAGCGTAGACGTTGTCGGGGAGCTGTTTTTT CASSVDVVGELFF
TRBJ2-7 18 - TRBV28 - TGTGCCAGCAGTTTAGTCCTTAGAGGTCTTAGCGCTGAATACGAGCAGTACTTC CASSLVLRGLSAEYEQYF
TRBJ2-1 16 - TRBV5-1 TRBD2 TGCGCCAGCAGCCGGGGGGAGACAAGCTCCTACAATGAGCAGTTCTTC CASSRGETSSYNEQFF
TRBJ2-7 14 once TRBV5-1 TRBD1 TGCGCCAGCCAGGATGGGACAGGGTACTACGAGCAGTACTTC CASQDGTGYYEQYF
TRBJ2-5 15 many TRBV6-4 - TGTGCCAGCAGTGAGGGAGTGGGGCACCAAGAGACCCAGTACTTC CASSEGVGHQETQYF
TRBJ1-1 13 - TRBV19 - TGTGCCTCGCCGGTACCCGGCGGCACTGAAGCTTTCTTT CASPVPGGTEAFF
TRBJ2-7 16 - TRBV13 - TGTGCCAGCAGTTTTACCGGACAGCGTCACTTCTACGAGCAGTACTTC CASSFTGQRHFYEQYF
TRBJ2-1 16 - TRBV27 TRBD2 TGTGCCAGCAGTTTTAACAGCGGGAGGGCCCGCAATGAGCAGTTCTTC CASSFNSGRARNEQFF
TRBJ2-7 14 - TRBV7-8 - TGTGCCAGCAGCCCATTGGGGAGCTCCTACGAGCAGTACTTC CASSPLGSSYEQYF
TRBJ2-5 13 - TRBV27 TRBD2 TGTGCCAGCAGTTTATTACTGGGACTAGCGGTTTACTTC CASSLLLGLAVYF
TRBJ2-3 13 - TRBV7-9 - TGTGCCAGCATCCCGGGAACGGGGGATACGCAGTATTTT CASIPGTGDTQYF
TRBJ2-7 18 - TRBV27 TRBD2 TGTGCCAGCAGTTTAACCTCCACCCGACTAGCGGGAACCTACGAGCAGTACTTC CASSLTSTRLAGTYEQYF
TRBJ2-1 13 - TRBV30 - TGTGCCTGGAGTGCAGGGACATTCAATGAGCAGTTCTTC CAWSAGTFNEQFF
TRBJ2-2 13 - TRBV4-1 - TGCGCCAGCAGACCAGCGAACACCGGGGAGCTGTTTTTT CASRPANTGELFF
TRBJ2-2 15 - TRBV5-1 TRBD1 TGCGCCAGCAGCTGGGACAGGGAAGGCACCGGGGAGCTGTTTTTT CASSWDREGTGELFF
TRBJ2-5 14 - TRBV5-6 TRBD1 TGTGCCAGCAGCCCAGGGACAGGTGACTCTCCCCAGTACTTC CASSPGTGDSPQYF
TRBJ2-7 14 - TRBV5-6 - TGTGCCAGCAGCTTGGTGGGGCAGCCCTACGAGCAGTACTTC CASSLVGQPYEQYF
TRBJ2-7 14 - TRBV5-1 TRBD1 TGCGCCAGCAGCTTGGCAGGGGGCTCCTACGAGCAGTACTTC CASSLAGGSYEQYF
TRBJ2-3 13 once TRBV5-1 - TGCGCCAGCAGCTTGGAAGGAACAGATACGCAGTATTTT CASSLEGTDTQYF
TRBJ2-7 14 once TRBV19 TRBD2 TGTGCCAGTAGTATGGAAGCGGGAGTCGTCGAGCAGTACTTC CASSMEAGVVEQYF
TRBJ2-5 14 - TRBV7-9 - TGTGCCAGCAGCTTAGTGGGTGGGGAAGAGACCCAGTACTTC CASSLVGGEETQYF
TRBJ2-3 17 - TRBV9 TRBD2 TGTGCCAGCAGCGCTCTTACTAGCGGGAGGGCCACAGATACGCAGTATTTT CASSALTSGRATDTQYF
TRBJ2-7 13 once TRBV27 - TGTGCCAGCAGTTTAGACGTTGGTGCCGAGCAGTACTTC CASSLDVGAEQYF
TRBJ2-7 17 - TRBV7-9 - TGTGCCAGCAGCTCCTCCGGGGACGGTCCAAGCTCCTACGAGCAGTACTTC CASSSSGDGPSSYEQYF
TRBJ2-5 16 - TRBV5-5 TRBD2 TGTGCCAGCAGCTTTATTGGACTAGCGGGTCAAGAGACCCAGTACTTC CASSFIGLAGQETQYF
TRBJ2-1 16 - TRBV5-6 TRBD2 TGTGCCAGCAGCGATATGACTAGCGGGATTTACAATGAGCAGTTCTTC CASSDMTSGIYNEQFF
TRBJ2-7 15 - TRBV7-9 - TGTGCCAGCAGCTTTCGGCTGGACAGACCCTACGAGCAGTACTTC CASSFRLDRPYEQYF
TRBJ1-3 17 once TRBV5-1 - TGCGCCAGCAGATCACTCGGGACACCTGACTCTGGAAACACCATATATTTT CASRSLGTPDSGNTIYF
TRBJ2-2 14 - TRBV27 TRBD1 TGTGCCAGCAGTTTAGGGACAGGGGCCGGGGAGCTGTTTTTT CASSLGTGAGELFF
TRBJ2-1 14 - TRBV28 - TGTGCCAGCAGTTTGGGGAGAGTAGGGAATGAGCAGTTCTTC CASSLGRVGNEQFF
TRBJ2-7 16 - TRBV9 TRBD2 TGTGCCAGCAGCGTAGGGCTAGCGGGAACTATGGAAGAGCAGTACTTC CASSVGLAGTMEEQYF
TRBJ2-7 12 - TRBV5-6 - TGTGCCAGCAGCTTGGGGGGGCCCGAGCAGTACTTC CASSLGGPEQYF
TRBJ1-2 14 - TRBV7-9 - TGTGCCAGCAGTTACCCAGGGGTCGGCTATGGCTACACCTTC CASSYPGVGYGYTF
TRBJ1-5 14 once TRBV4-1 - TGCGCCAGCAGCCAAGTTACTCAGAATCAGCCCCAGCATTTT CASSQVTQNQPQHF
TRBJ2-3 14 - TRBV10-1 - TGCGCCAGCAGTGAGTCGGTACGATCAGATACGCAGTATTTT CASSESVRSDTQYF
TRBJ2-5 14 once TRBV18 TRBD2 TGTGCCAGCTCACAAGGACTAGCGAAAGAGACCCAGTACTTC CASSQGLAKETQYF
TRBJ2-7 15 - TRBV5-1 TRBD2 TGCGCCAGCAGCGTCCTGGCGGGAGGGTCGTACGAGCAGTACTTC CASSVLAGGSYEQYF
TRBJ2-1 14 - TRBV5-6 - TGTGCCAGCAGTATGGACACACTATACAATGAGCAGTTCTTC CASSMDTLYNEQFF